This TCR beta chain originates from a study of blood T cells in healthy people across ages (dated by TCRdb to the mid-2010s). Regarding the research as a whole: Template switching captured roughly one uniquely barcoded TCR beta cDNA molecule per two T cells in model experiments. The study measured age-related changes in TCR beta repertoire diversity using deep sequencing normalized with unique cDNA molecular identifiers. The donors were divided into four age groups: young (average approximately 17 years), middle-aged (roughly 42), aged (approximately 64) and long-lived (nearly 85). Using the same blood draw, the study looked at two additional independent replicas of 1 million unique cDNA reads for two donors, one aged 18 to 30 and the other aged 80 or older. To avoid experimental bias, donors of different ages were spread randomly across the sequencing lanes.

The CDR3 runs 13 residues from the cysteine to the phenylalanine. Kept here is only the CDR3 DNA, which spans 39 bases and is read in frame from base 1. V ends up 7 bases short and J 8 bases short, with an unmatched junction base count of 8. Based on the germline V gene, the CDR1 and CDR2 sequences are KGHDR and SFDVKD. Remarks on this clonotype: Its binding antigen is unknown. No base-level quality is on record; no much larger clone is a single base apart.

Library preparation used 5' RACE. Data came from an Illumina HiSeq 2500. A second PCR of about 7 to 12 cycles was run with a J-beta primer mix and a sample-barcoded 5' primer. A unique molecular identifier was introduced onto each TCR beta cDNA molecule by a template-switch 5' adaptor carrying 12 random nucleotides. Each sample yielded at least 2.5 million CDR3-containing paired-end reads. The Mint cDNA synthesis kit, primed by a TRBC-specific oligonucleotide, was used to synthesize first-strand cDNA from all RNA. Following uracil-DNA glycosylase treatment, all cDNA underwent a first 18-cycle PCR with the universal primers M1SS and BC2_uni_R. The authors processed their data as follows. For normalization, 1 million high-quality reads, each with a distinct molecular identifier, were randomly selected from each sample. Reads sharing molecular identifiers were discarded rather than binned into consensus sequences. MiTCR, with a Q25 quality threshold and the strictest error-elimination algorithm, was used for CDR3 identification, clonotype clustering and error correction. A nonparametric unseen species model with Euler transformation was used to estimate a lower bound on total TCR beta diversity. TCRdb's own reprocessing of the public reads used fastp at Q25 and MiXCR and kept productive beta chains. Under each unique CDR3 protein, matching rows form one entry showing the most common genes and DNA. None of the V and J calls come from the authors' own analysis; TCRdb made them. Here the sample has hundreds of thousands of distinct CDR3 sequences; approximately 51% occur a single time. Of the sample, around 50% falls within the top ten clones.

Donors were roughly 40 systemically healthy Caucasian individuals from Russia aged about 6 to 100 years. Each donor gave 8 to 10 milliliters of peripheral blood, collected into EDTA-treated Vacutainer tubes. Ficoll-Paque density-gradient centrifugation was used to isolate PBMCs, with at least 6.5 million obtained per sample. Total RNA, at least 5 micrograms per sample, was extracted from PBMCs with Trizol reagent. For every donor, flow cytometry on a PBMC aliquot measured the percentage of naive CD45RAhigh/CD27high T cells. Findings and caveats that apply to the study as a whole: Because profiling used bulk unsorted PBMCs, naive and antigen-experienced compartments could not be compared conclusively. Observed TCR beta diversity per million T cells fell roughly linearly with age, and a significant reduction was already apparent by age about 36. The percentage of naive T cells measured by flow cytometry correlated strongly with observed TCR beta diversity. Compared with the aged group, more naive CD4+ T cells, fewer expanded clones and increased TCR diversity were shown by the long-lived group, suggesting age selection. Total diversity estimates from one million sequenced T cells were considered lower bounds and underestimates. Because the CMV infection status of the donors was unknown, age-related changes in expanded clonotypes may potentially have been confounded.

This TCR was sampled from a man aged 55 to 70 in good health. Rearrangement joined TRBV24-1 to TRBJ2-3, with 7 bases matching TRBD1. Input material: blood. CDR3 region: CATSATGEATQYF. The sequenced DNA is TGTGCCACCAGCGCAACAGGGGAAGCTACGCAGTATTTT.